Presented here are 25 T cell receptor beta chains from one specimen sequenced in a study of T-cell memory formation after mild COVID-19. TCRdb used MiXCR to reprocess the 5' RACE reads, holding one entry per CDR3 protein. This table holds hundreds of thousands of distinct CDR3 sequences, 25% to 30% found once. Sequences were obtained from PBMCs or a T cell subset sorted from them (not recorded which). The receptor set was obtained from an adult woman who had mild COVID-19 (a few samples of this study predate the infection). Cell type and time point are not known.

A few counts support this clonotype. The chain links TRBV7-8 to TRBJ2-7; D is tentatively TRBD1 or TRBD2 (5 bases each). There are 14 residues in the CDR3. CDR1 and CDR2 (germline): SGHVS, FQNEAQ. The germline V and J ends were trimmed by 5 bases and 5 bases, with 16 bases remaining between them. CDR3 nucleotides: TGTGCCAGCAGCCCCCTCGCCGGGGCCCACGAGCAGTACTTC. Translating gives CASSPLAGAHEQYF.

CDR3 nucleotide sequence: TGTGCCAGCAAGTTCACCGGGGGCGAGCAGTACTTC. It translates to CASKFTGGEQYF. The chain is built from TRBV2 and TRBJ2-7; possibly TRBD2 for D (6 bases). Germline loops: CDR1 SNHLY, CDR2 FYNNEI. Trimming stripped 7 bases from V and 6 bases from J, with 13 bases between. CDR3 length: 12 residues.

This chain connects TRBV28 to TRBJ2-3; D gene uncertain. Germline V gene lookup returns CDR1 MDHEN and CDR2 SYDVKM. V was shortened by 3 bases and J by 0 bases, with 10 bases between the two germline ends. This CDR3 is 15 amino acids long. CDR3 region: CASSFVGTSTDTQYF. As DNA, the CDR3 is TGTGCCAGCAGTTTTGTCGGAACTAGCACAGATACGCAGTATTTT.

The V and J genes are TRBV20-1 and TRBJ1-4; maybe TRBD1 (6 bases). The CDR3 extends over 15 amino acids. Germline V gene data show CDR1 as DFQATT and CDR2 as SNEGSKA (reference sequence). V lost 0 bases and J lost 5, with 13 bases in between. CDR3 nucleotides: TGCAGTGCTAGAGACCGGGGGGGCCTGAATGAAAAACTGTTTTTT. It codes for CSARDRGGLNEKLFF.

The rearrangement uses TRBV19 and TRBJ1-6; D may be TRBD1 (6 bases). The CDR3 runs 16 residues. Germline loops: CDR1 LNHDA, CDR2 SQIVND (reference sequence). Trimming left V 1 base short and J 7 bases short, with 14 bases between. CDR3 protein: CASSIAGGGVNSPLHF. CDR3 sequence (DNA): TGTGCCAGTAGTATAGCAGGAGGGGGTGTGAATTCACCCCTCCACTTT.

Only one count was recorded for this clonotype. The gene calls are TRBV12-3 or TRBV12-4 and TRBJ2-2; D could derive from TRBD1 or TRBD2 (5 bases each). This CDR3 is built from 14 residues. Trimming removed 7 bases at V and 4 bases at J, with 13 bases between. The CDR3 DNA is TGTGCCAGCATGAGGGGTCGTAGCACCGGGGAGCTGTTTTTT. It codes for CASMRGRSTGELFF.

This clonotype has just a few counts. DNA of the CDR3: TGTGCCAGCAGCCCCCGGGACAGGGCGAGGAATTCACCCCTCCACTTT. This gives the protein CASSPRDRARNSPLHF. This chain joins TRBV4-2 and TRBJ1-6; 9 bases are a match to TRBD1. This CDR3 has 16 amino acids. Germline trimming cut 4 bases from V and 7 bases from J; bases unmatched to any gene: 8. Germline CDR1 is LGHNA and CDR2 is YNFKEQ.

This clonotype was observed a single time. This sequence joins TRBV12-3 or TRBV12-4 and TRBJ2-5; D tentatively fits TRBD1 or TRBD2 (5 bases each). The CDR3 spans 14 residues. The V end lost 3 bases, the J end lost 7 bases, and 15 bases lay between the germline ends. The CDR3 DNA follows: TGTGCCAGCAGTTTCGGGACGGCCCCGGGGACCCAGTACTTC. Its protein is CASSFGTAPGTQYF.

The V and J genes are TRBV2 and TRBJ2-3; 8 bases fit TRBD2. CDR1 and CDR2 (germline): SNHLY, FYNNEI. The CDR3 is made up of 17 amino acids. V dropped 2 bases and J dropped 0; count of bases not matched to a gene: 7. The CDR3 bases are TGTGCCAGCAGTGAACCGCGGGGCGGGGGGAGCACAGATACGCAGTATTTT. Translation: CASSEPRGGGSTDTQYF.

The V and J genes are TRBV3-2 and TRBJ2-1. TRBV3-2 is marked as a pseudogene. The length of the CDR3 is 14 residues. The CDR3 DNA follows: TGTGCCAGCAGCCAGGGTGTGGCCGGAGATGAGCAGTTCTTC. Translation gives CASSQGVAGDEQFF.

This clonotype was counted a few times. DNA of the CDR3: TGTGCCAGCAGTCTGGCCGGACAGGAGAACACCGGGGAGCTGTTTTTT. Its translation is CASSLAGQENTGELFF. The chain uses TRBV6-2 or TRBV6-3 and TRBJ2-2; TRBD1 agrees at 7 bases. Germline V gives CDR1 MNHEY, CDR2 SVGEGT. V lost 5 bases to trimming and J lost 1 base; unmatched junction nucleotides: 7. This CDR3 is 16 amino acids long.

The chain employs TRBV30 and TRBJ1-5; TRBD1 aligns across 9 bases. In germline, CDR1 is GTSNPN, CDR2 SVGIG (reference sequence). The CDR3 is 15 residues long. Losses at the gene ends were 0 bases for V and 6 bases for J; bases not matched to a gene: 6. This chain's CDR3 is CAWSVLTGGGQPQHF. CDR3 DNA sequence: TGTGCCTGGAGTGTGTTGACAGGGGGTGGTCAGCCCCAGCATTTT.

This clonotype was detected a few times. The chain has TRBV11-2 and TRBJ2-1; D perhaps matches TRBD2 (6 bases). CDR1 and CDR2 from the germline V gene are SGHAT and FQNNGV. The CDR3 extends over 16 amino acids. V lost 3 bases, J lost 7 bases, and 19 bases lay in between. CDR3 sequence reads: CASSFDPAGFGNEQFF. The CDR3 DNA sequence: TGTGCCAGCAGCTTCGATCCGGCGGGGTTCGGGAATGAGCAGTTCTTC.

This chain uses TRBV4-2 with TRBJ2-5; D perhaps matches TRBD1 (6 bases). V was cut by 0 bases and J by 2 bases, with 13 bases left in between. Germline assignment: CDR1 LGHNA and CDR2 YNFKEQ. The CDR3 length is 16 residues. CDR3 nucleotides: TGTGCCAGCAGCCAAGAGGGAACAGGGCGTCAAGAGACCCAGTACTTC. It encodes CASSQEGTGRQETQYF.

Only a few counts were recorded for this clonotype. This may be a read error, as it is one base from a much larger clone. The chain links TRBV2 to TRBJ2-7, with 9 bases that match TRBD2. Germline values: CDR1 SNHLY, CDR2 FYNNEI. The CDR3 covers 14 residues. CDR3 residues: CDSRQTSGAYEQYF. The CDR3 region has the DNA TGTGACAGCAGGCAGACTAGCGGAGCTTACGAGCAGTACTTC.

The CDR3 is CASSLKGAVDTQYF. The DNA of the CDR3 is TGCGCCAGCAGCTTAAAGGGGGCCGTGGATACGCAGTATTTT. The V gene is TRBV5-1, the J gene TRBJ2-3; the match to TRBD1 covers 7 bases. V was pared by 2 bases and J by 6 bases, with 6 bases of the junction left unmatched. The CDR3 is 14 residues long. CDR1 is SGHRS and CDR2 is YFSETQ in the germline V gene.

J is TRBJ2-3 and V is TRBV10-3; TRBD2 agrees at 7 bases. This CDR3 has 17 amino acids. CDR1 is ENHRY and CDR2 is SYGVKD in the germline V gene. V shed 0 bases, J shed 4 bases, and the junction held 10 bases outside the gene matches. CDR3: CAISESEGGPSADTQYF. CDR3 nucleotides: TGTGCCATCAGTGAGTCGGAGGGAGGGCCGTCCGCAGATACGCAGTATTTT.

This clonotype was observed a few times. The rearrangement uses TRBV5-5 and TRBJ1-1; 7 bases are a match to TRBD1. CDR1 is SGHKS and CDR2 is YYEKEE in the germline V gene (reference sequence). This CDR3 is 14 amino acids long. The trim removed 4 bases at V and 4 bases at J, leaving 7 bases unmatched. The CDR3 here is CASSGGGLGTEAFF. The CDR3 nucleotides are TGTGCCAGCAGCGGAGGGGGCTTGGGCACTGAAGCTTTCTTT.

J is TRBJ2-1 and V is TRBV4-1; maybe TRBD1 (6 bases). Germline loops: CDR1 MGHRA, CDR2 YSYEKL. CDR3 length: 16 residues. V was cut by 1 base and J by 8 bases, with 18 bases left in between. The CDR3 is CASSQGQGISDDEQFF. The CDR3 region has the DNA TGCGCCAGCAGCCAAGGTCAGGGGATTTCGGACGATGAGCAGTTCTTC.

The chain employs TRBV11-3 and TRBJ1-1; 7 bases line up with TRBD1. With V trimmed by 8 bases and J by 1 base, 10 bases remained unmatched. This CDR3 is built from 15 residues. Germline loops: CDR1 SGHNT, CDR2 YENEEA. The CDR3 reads CASHTLTGKNTEAFF. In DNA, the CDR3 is TGTGCCAGCCACACGCTGACAGGGAAGAACACTGAAGCTTTCTTT. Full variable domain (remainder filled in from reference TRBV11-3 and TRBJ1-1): EAGVVQSPRYKIIEKKQPVAFWCNPISGHNTLYWYLQNLGQGPELLIRYENEEAVDDSQLPKDRFSAERLKGVDSTLKIQPAELGDSAVYLCASHTLTGKNTEAFFGQGTRLTVV.

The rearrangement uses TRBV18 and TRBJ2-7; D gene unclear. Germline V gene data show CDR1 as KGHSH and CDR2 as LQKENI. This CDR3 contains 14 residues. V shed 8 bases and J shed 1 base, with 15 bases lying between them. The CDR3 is CASAQSPQSYEQYF. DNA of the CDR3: TGTGCCAGCGCCCAGAGCCCACAGTCCTACGAGCAGTACTTC.

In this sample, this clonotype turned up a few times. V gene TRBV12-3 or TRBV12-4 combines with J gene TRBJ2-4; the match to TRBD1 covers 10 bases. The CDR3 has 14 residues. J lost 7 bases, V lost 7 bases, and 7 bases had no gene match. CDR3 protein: CASKTGGGRNIQYF. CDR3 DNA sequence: TGTGCCAGCAAGACAGGGGGCGGACGCAACATTCAGTACTTC.

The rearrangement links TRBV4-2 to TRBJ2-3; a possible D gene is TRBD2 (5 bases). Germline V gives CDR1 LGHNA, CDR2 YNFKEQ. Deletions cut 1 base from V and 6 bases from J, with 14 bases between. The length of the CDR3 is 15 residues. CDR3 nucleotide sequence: TGTGCCAGCAGCCAAGTAGCAGGACTCGCTGATACGCAGTATTTT. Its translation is CASSQVAGLADTQYF.

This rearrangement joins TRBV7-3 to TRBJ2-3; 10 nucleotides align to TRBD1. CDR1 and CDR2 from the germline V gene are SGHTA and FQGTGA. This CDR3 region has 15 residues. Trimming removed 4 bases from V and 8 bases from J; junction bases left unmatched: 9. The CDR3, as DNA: TGTGCCAGCAGCTCCAGGACAGGGGGGCGGGGTACGCAGTATTTT. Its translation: CASSSRTGGRGTQYF.

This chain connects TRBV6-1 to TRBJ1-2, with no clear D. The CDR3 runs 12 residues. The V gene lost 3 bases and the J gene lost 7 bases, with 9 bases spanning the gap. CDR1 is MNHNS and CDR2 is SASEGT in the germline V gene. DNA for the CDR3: TGTGCCAGCAGTGATTCCAGCGGTGGCTACACCTTC. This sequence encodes CASSDSSGGYTF.